A single sample gave rise to the 19 T cell receptor beta chains below, sequenced in a study of shared clonotypes between healthy human individuals. Using immunoSEQ multiplex PCR, the repertoire was profiled, and TCRdb retains in-frame clones only, with some absent. This table has 150,000 to 200,000 clones, over 85% appearing once. Source material: naive CD4+ T cells sorted from blood. Subset given: CD45RA+ positively selected. Receptor source: a woman in her thirties in good health.

The rearrangement uses TRBV7-2 and TRBJ2-5; TRBD2 agrees at 9 bases. The better agreement between TRBJ2-7 and the DNA end casts doubt on the J call. Germline values: CDR1 SGHTA, CDR2 FQGNSA. The CDR3 is made up of 15 amino acids. CDR3 DNA: TGTGCCAGCAGCTTCTTAGCGGGAGAGGCCTACGAGCAGTACTTC. As protein: CASSFLAGEAYEQYF.

Details on this clone: The junction shows a germline mismatch at one end, possibly a read error. V usage is TRBV19 and J usage is TRBJ2-2; D is ambiguous. Germline V gene data show CDR1 as LNHDA and CDR2 as SQIVND (reference sequence). The CDR3 loop spans 16 amino acids. The CDR3, as DNA: TGTGCCAGTAGTATTACAGCATCTGGGAACGCCGGGGAGCTGTTTTTT. It specifies CASSITASGNAGELFF. Complete variable domain (other parts from reference TRBV19 and TRBJ2-2): DGGITQSPKYLFRKEGQNVTLSCEQNLNHDAMYWYRQDPGQGLRLIYYSQIVNDFQKGDIAEGYSVSREKKESFPLTVTSAQKNPTAFYLCASSITASGNAGELFFGEGSRLTVL.

The V gene is TRBV19, the J gene TRBJ1-2, with 8 bases matching TRBD1. Per germline, CDR1 LNHDA and CDR2 SQIVND (reference sequence). The CDR3 consists of 14 residues. V gave up 4 bases and J gave up 4 bases; unmatched junction bases: 5. The CDR3 DNA follows: TGTGCCAGTAGTACCGGACAGGGCGGCTATGGCTACACCTTC. Its translation: CASSTGQGGYGYTF.

The chain carries TRBV9 and TRBJ1-2; D uncertain. This CDR3 comprises 14 residues. Deletions cut 0 bases from V and 7 bases from J, with 13 bases between. CDR1 and CDR2 from the germline V gene are SGDLS and YYNGEE. CDR3 protein: CASSVDSGFSGYTF. Written as DNA, the CDR3 is TGTGCCAGCAGCGTAGATTCGGGTTTTTCTGGCTACACCTTC.

This chain connects TRBV6-6 to TRBJ1-1, with no clear D. Germline values: CDR1 MNHNY, CDR2 SVGAGI (reference sequence). The V and J ends lost 7 bases and 1 base respectively, with 7 bases between them. The CDR3 is made up of 12 amino acids. DNA of the CDR3: TGTGCCAGCAAGAAACCGAACACTGAAGCTTTCTTT. As protein: CASKKPNTEAFF.

This clone came up once. The chain uses TRBV18 and TRBJ2-7, with D hard to call. Germline CDR1 is KGHSH and CDR2 is LQKENI. V dropped 2 bases and J dropped 0 bases, with 8 bases sitting between them. This CDR3 has 14 residues. The DNA for the CDR3 is TGTGCCAGCTCACCAGTAGGCCTCTCCTACGAGCAGTACTTC. It codes for CASSPVGLSYEQYF.

The chain links TRBV30 to TRBJ1-3; the D gene is possibly TRBD1 (5 bases). The V end lost 5 bases, the J end lost 1 base, and 6 bases lay between the germline ends. The CDR3 consists of 12 residues. Germline V gene data show CDR1 as GTSNPN and CDR2 as SVGIG (reference sequence). The CDR3: CAWDSSGNTIYF. The CDR3 DNA reads as TGTGCCTGGGACAGTTCTGGAAACACCATATATTTT. The full variable domain, completed using reference TRBV30 and TRBJ1-3, is SQTIHQWPATLVQPVGSPLSLECTVEGTSNPNLYWYRQAAGRGLQLLFYSVGIGQISSEVPQNLSASRPQDRQFILSSKKLLLSDSGFYLCAWDSSGNTIYFGEGSWLTVV.

The count of this clone is one. J is TRBJ2-7 and V is TRBV6-1; D ambiguous. The V end lost 9 bases, the J end lost 0 bases, and 12 bases lay between the germline ends. From germline, CDR1 is MNHNS and CDR2 SASEGT. The CDR3 is made up of 13 amino acids. CDR3 DNA sequence: TGTGCCAGTAAGTTAGAACGCTCCTACGAGCAGTACTTC. This gives the protein CASKLERSYEQYF.

The gene calls are TRBV7-9 and TRBJ1-2; the D is unclear. V lost 2 bases, J lost 4 bases, and 11 bases lay in between. This CDR3 has 14 amino acids. From germline, CDR1 is SEHNR and CDR2 FQNEAQ (reference sequence). CDR3 in DNA: TGTGCCAGCAGCTTAAGGGAGACCAGCTATGGCTACACCTTC. This encodes CASSLRETSYGYTF.

This chain joins TRBV18 and TRBJ2-7, with a possible D match to TRBD1 (6 bases). The CDR3 contains 12 residues. The V gene lost 4 bases and the J gene lost 3 bases, with 7 bases spanning the gap. From germline, CDR1 is KGHSH and CDR2 LQKENI. The CDR3 region has the DNA TGTGCCAGCTCACAACAGGGCTACGAGCAGTACTTC. This encodes CASSQQGYEQYF. Full variable domain (remainder filled in from reference TRBV18 and TRBJ2-7): NAGVMQNPRHLVRRRGQEARLRCSPMKGHSHVYWYRQLPEEGLKFMVYLQKENIIDESGMPKERFSAEFPKEGPSILRIQQVVRGDSAAYFCASSQQGYEQYFGPGTRLTVT.

The rearrangement joins TRBV5-1 to TRBJ2-5; unclear D gene. This CDR3 comprises 15 residues. Per germline, CDR1 SGHRS and CDR2 YFSETQ. V was cut by 0 bases and J by 0 bases, with 9 bases left in between. Here the CDR3 DNA reads TGCGCCAGCAGCTTGGGCAGCAAAAACCAAGAGACCCAGTACTTC. Amino acid sequence: CASSLGSKNQETQYF.

The chain couples TRBV10-3 to TRBJ1-1, with 7 bases fitting TRBD1. Germline V gives CDR1 ENHRY, CDR2 SYGVKD. V lost 6 bases to trimming and J lost 1 base; unmatched junction nucleotides: 14. This CDR3 comprises 17 residues. The CDR3 sequence is CAISRQGLSLGNTEAFF. The CDR3 DNA sequence: TGTGCCATCAGCCGACAGGGTCTGAGTCTTGGGAACACTGAAGCTTTCTTT.

This rearrangement joins TRBV11-3 to TRBJ2-1, with 8 nucleotides matching TRBD2. Germline V gene data show CDR1 as SGHNT and CDR2 as YENEEA. This CDR3 has 15 amino acids. After removal of 4 bases from V and 5 bases from J, the junction contained 7 bases not matched to a gene. The CDR3: CASSSGLGMDNEQFF. The CDR3, as DNA: TGTGCCAGCAGCTCGGGACTAGGGATGGACAATGAGCAGTTCTTC.

V is TRBV6-5 and J is TRBJ1-6; 7 nucleotides agree with TRBD1. CDR1 is MNHEY, CDR2 SVGAGI, per germline. The CDR3 is made up of 15 amino acids. V lost 7 bases and J lost 6; bases outside the gene matches: 9. CDR3 nucleotide sequence: TGTGCCAGCACTCGACTGACAGGGCCTAATTCACCCCTCCACTTT. Its protein product is CASTRLTGPNSPLHF.

The gene calls are TRBV19 and TRBJ1-5; D uncertain. The germline CDR1 and CDR2 sequences are LNHDA and SQIVND (reference sequence). The CDR3 length is 13 residues. Trimming stripped 10 bases from V and 9 bases from J, with 19 bases between. CDR3: CATNTKPNWPQHF. For the CDR3, the DNA is TGTGCCACCAATACAAAACCAAATTGGCCCCAGCATTTT.

The chain employs TRBV7-2 and TRBJ1-1; D gene ambiguous. Germline loops: CDR1 SGHTA, CDR2 FQGNSA. Trimming shortened V by 2 bases and J by 1 base, and 8 bases separated the two germline ends. The length of the CDR3 is 14 residues. The CDR3 loop is CASSLSPANTEAFF. The CDR3 DNA sequence: TGTGCCAGCAGCTTAAGTCCGGCGAACACTGAAGCTTTCTTT.

This chain joins TRBV11-2 and TRBJ2-4; TRBD2 matches 16 bases. CDR1 and CDR2 from the germline V gene are SGHAT and FQNNGV. V dropped 4 bases and J dropped 13; count of bases not matched to a gene: 10. This CDR3 is built from 16 residues. In DNA form, the CDR3 reads TGTGCCAGCAGCTCCCCCGGGACTAGCGGGAGGGGTAGGCAGTACTTC. Its protein is CASSSPGTSGRGRQYF.

The chain carries TRBV18 and TRBJ1-2; D unresolved. Germline V gene data show CDR1 as KGHSH and CDR2 as LQKENI. V lost 0 bases and J lost 6, with 14 bases in between. There are 15 residues in the CDR3. CDR3 sequence: CASSPPPDSGHGYTF. CDR3 DNA sequence: TGTGCCAGCTCACCACCTCCGGACTCAGGCCATGGCTACACCTTC.

The V and J genes are TRBV18 and TRBJ2-3; D unclear. The CDR3 totals 13 residues. The V end lost 0 bases, the J end lost 5 bases, and 6 bases lay between the germline ends. Per germline, CDR1 KGHSH and CDR2 LQKENI. The CDR3 region is CASSPPKGDTQYF. In DNA, the CDR3 is TGTGCCAGCTCACCACCGAAGGGAGATACGCAGTATTTT.